This T cell receptor beta chain is from a study of cytomegalovirus exposure and HLA in healthy donors. Regarding the study as a whole: A later analysis by the authors found several of the most significant clusters apparently linked to common viral pathogens. Judged likely to be a sequencing artifact was a cluster of highly shared sequence variants. In a later analysis, HLA-C alleles had the fewest associated TCRs, DRB1 alleles the most.

PCR used 60 Vbeta primers and 13 Jbeta primers. TCRdb's table, derived via immunoSEQ multiplex PCR, lists solely in-frame clones and lacks some. Found here are fewer than 350,000 clones, roughly 90% of them singletons; the top ten hold approximately 2.4%. Germline V gene data show CDR1 as SGHVS and CDR2 as FNYEAQ. The J segment lost 6 bases and the V segment lost 4 bases, leaving 4 bases of the junction unmatched. The CDR3 contains 14 residues. Points on this clone: Its antigen remains unknown.

Donors had nominal health at sampling but likely had unrecorded immune exposures. The sequence was obtained from a woman aged 18-35 years in good health and CMV-seronegative. This chain links TRBV7-6 with TRBJ2-1; TRBD1 aligns across 9 bases. Sequences were obtained from PBMCs. CDR3: CASSYKTGGNEQFF. CDR3 nucleotide sequence: TGTGCCAGCAGCTATAAGACAGGGGGCAATGAGCAGTTCTTC.